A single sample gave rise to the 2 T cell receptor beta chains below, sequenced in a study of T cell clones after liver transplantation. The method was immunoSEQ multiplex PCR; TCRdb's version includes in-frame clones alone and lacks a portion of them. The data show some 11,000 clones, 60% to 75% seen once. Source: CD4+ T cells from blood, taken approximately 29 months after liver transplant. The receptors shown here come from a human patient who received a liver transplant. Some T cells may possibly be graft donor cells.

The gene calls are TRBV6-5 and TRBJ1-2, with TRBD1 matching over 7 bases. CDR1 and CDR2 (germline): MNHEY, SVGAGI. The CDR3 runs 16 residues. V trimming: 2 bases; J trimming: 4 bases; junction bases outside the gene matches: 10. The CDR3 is CASSYHPDRLVYGYTF. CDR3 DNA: TGTGCCAGCAGTTACCATCCGGACAGGCTGGTCTATGGCTACACCTTC.

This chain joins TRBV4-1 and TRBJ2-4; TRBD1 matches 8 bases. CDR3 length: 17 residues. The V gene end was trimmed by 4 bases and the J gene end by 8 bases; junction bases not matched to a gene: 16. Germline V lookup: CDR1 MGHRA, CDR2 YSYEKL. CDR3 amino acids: CASSRYWTGPHRDIQYF. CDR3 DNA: TGCGCCAGCAGCCGATATTGGACAGGGCCTCACCGGGACATTCAGTACTTC.